The 12 T cell receptor beta chains listed next were all sequenced from one sample in a study of blood T cell repertoires in COVID-19. Only in-frame clones appear in the TCRdb table, and some are missing; sequencing was by immunoSEQ multiplex PCR. The repertoire holds fewer than 80,000 clones, with around 90% as singletons. Sequencing was performed on peripheral blood. The receptors were sampled from a human donor in a cohort sampled during active COVID-19.

This chain links TRBV2 with TRBJ2-4; D is possibly TRBD1 (6 bases). Germline CDR1 and CDR2: SNHLY and FYNNEI. Trimming stripped 1 base from V and 0 bases from J, with 13 bases between. There are 17 residues in the CDR3. CDR3 bases: TGTGCCAGCAGTGAAGGGGGGCCAGGACCAGCCAAAAACATTCAGTACTTC. This codes for CASSEGGPGPAKNIQYF.

CDR3 nucleotide sequence: TGCAGCGTTGCGCCCCCCACTCGGGAGACCCAGTACTTC. Its translation: CSVAPPTRETQYF. The rearrangement uses TRBV29-1 and TRBJ2-5, with D unresolved. CDR3 size: 13 residues. Per the germline V gene, CDR1 is SQVTM and CDR2 is ANQGSEA. V was shortened by 4 bases and J by 5 bases, with 14 bases between the two germline ends.

The V and J genes are TRBV4-2 and TRBJ2-1; 7 bases align to TRBD1. This CDR3 comprises 16 residues. Germline V gives CDR1 LGHNA, CDR2 YNFKEQ. The junction had 9 bases not matched to a gene; V was cut back by 0 bases and J by 7 bases. CDR3 nucleotide sequence: TGTGCCAGCAGCCAAGATAGTGGGACAGAGGATAATGAGCAGTTCTTC. As protein: CASSQDSGTEDNEQFF.

The chain has TRBV10-3 and TRBJ1-4, with D perhaps TRBD1 (5 bases). Germline CDR1 is ENHRY and CDR2 is SYGVKD. Trimming cost V 6 bases and J 8 bases, with 13 bases left between them. The CDR3 loop spans 13 amino acids. CDR3: CAIRQGSQEKLFF. The CDR3 bases are TGTGCCATCAGGCAGGGTTCACAGGAAAAACTGTTTTTT.

This chain connects TRBV4-2 to TRBJ2-5; 10 nucleotides align to TRBD1. This CDR3 is 16 amino acids long. Germline assignment: CDR1 LGHNA and CDR2 YNFKEQ. Trimming took 1 base from V and 2 from J; bases not matched to a gene: 4. CDR3 loop: CASSQVAGQGQETQYF. CDR3 sequence (DNA): TGTGCCAGCAGCCAAGTCGCGGGACAGGGGCAAGAGACCCAGTACTTC.

The J gene is TRBJ1-2, the V gene TRBV28; TRBD1 agrees at 10 bases. Germline assignment: CDR1 MDHEN and CDR2 SYDVKM. The trim removed 6 bases at V and 4 bases at J, leaving 14 bases unmatched. This CDR3 contains 17 residues. The CDR3 DNA sequence: TGTGCCAGCAGCCTCCGGACAGGGGGTTTCAAGGGCTATGGCTACACCTTC. Translated, it gives CASSLRTGGFKGYGYTF.

The chain joins TRBV27 to TRBJ2-7, with TRBD2 identical over 12 bases. Germline V gene lookup returns CDR1 MNHEY and CDR2 SMNVEV (reference sequence). The CDR3 is 15 residues long. V shed 3 bases and J 4 bases; nucleotides not matched to a gene: 4. The DNA of the CDR3 is TGTGCCAGCAGTTTGACTAGCGGGAGTATGTACGAGCAGTACTTC. Translation gives CASSLTSGSMYEQYF.

The chain is built from TRBV19 and TRBJ2-1; 7 bases fit TRBD2. The CDR3 length is 15 residues. Per germline, CDR1 LNHDA and CDR2 SQIVND (reference sequence). Trimming removed 2 bases from V and 6 bases from J; junction bases left unmatched: 7. CDR3 sequence reads: CASSITRSGANEQFF. The CDR3 coding sequence is TGTGCCAGTAGTATAACCCGGAGCGGGGCCAATGAGCAGTTCTTC. The full variable domain, its missing parts supplied by reference TRBV19 and TRBJ2-1, is DGGITQSPKYLFRKEGQNVTLSCEQNLNHDAMYWYRQDPGQGLRLIYYSQIVNDFQKGDIAEGYSVSREKKESFPLTVTSAQKNPTAFYLCASSITRSGANEQFFGPGTRLTVL.

The genes are TRBV30 and TRBJ1-5, with D unresolved. Germline V gene sequence: CDR1 GTSNPN, CDR2 SVGIG (reference sequence). V dropped 1 base and J dropped 6 bases, with 16 bases sitting between them. CDR3 length: 15 amino acids. The CDR3 sequence: CAWSGGVGERQPQHF. The DNA for the CDR3 is TGTGCCTGGAGTGGCGGGGTGGGAGAGCGTCAGCCCCAGCATTTT.

V gene TRBV24-1 combines with J gene TRBJ1-1, with D possibly being TRBD1 (5 bases). Trimming pared 5 bases from V and 0 bases from J, leaving 9 bases between. The CDR3 is made up of 14 amino acids. Germline lookup yields CDR1 KGHDR and CDR2 SFDVKD. CDR3 coding DNA: TGTGCCACCAGTGCGGGACTGATGAACACTGAAGCTTTCTTT. Translated, it gives CATSAGLMNTEAFF.

This chain joins TRBV28 and TRBJ2-3, with 9 bases aligning to TRBD2. Losses at the gene ends were 5 bases for V and 8 bases for J; bases not matched to a gene: 14. There are 16 residues in the CDR3. Looked up from germline, CDR1 is MDHEN and CDR2 is SYDVKM. The CDR3 region has the DNA TGTGCCAGCAGTCCCAGCGGGCGGGAGGGCCATATTACGCAGTATTTT. Its translation: CASSPSGREGHITQYF.

The gene calls are TRBV27 and TRBJ1-2; perhaps TRBD1 as D (6 bases). V was shortened by 3 bases and J by 0 bases, with 11 bases between the two germline ends. The CDR3 totals 15 residues. Germline lookup yields CDR1 MNHEY and CDR2 SMNVEV (reference sequence). CDR3 amino acids: CASSFSWTANYGYTF. The CDR3 DNA reads as TGTGCCAGCAGTTTCAGCTGGACAGCTAACTATGGCTACACCTTC.